The 13 T cell receptor beta chains in this list originate from one sample, sequenced in a study of CD4 T cells in relation to SARS-CoV-2 and coronaviruses. Measured with immunoSEQ multiplex PCR; TCRdb has only the in-frame clones, and not every one. The repertoire holds 35,000 to 40,000 clones, with 80% to 90% as singletons. The sample comprised memory CD4+ T cells from PBMCs. The receptors derive from an adult with COVID-19.

CDR3 sequence reads: CATSRKTGAQETQYF. In DNA form, the CDR3 reads TGTGCCACCAGCAGAAAAACAGGGGCCCAAGAGACCCAGTACTTC. V usage is TRBV15 and J usage is TRBJ2-5, with TRBD1 matching over 7 bases. In germline, CDR1 is LNHNV, CDR2 YYDKDF (reference sequence). V dropped 2 bases and J dropped 1; count of bases not matched to a gene: 4. The CDR3 contains 15 residues. The full variable domain, completed using reference TRBV15 and TRBJ2-5, is DAMVIQNPRYQVTQFGKPVTLSCSQTLNHNVMYWYQQKSSQAPKLLFHYYDKDFNNEADTPDNFQSRRPNTSFCFLDIRSPGLGDTAMYLCATSRKTGAQETQYFGPGTRLLVL.

V and J are TRBV6-6 and TRBJ1-4, with D tentatively TRBD1 (5 bases). Deletions cut 7 bases from V and 5 bases from J, with 14 bases between. The CDR3 covers 14 residues. Germline-derived CDR1 and CDR2 are MNHNY and SVGAGI (reference sequence). This chain's CDR3 is CASNHGRDNEKLFF. CDR3 nucleotide sequence: TGTGCCAGCAACCACGGACGGGACAATGAAAAACTGTTTTTT.

This clone is labeled as medium-sized. The V gene is TRBV7-9, the J gene TRBJ2-5, with D maybe TRBD2 (5 bases). Trimming took 8 bases from V and 1 from J, leaving 23 bases between them. The germline CDR1 and CDR2 sequences are SEHNR and FQNEAQ (reference sequence). The CDR3 is 17 residues long. For the CDR3, the DNA is TGTGCCAGCCTTCCCGGTTTAGGCTTCGGACTCCAAGAGACCCAGTACTTC. Its translation: CASLPGLGFGLQETQYF.

This chain connects TRBV11-2 to TRBJ2-7; 9 bases map to TRBD2. Germline CDR1 SGHAT, CDR2 FQNNGV. J gave up 3 bases and V 5 bases, and 5 bases lay outside the gene matches. The CDR3 sequence is 14 residues long. The CDR3 nucleotides are TGTGCCAGCAGCAAAGCGGGAGGAAACTACGAGCAGTACTTC. Amino acid sequence: CASSKAGGNYEQYF.

This clone was seen a single time. The chain combines TRBV24-1 with TRBJ2-1; 15 nucleotides align to TRBD2. Germline values: CDR1 KGHDR, CDR2 SFDVKD. The CDR3 length is 16 residues. Losses at the gene ends were 4 bases for V and 10 bases for J; bases not matched to a gene: 7. CDR3 coding DNA: TGTGCCACCAGTGACAGGACTAGCGGGAGGGCCATCGAGCAGTTCTTC. Protein sequence: CATSDRTSGRAIEQFF.

This sequence joins TRBV19 and TRBJ2-3; D might be TRBD2 (5 bases). CDR3 length equals 14 residues. CDR1 and CDR2 (germline): LNHDA, SQIVND (reference sequence). V lost 5 bases to trimming and J lost 1 base, with 10 bases between them. CDR3 DNA: TGTGCCAGTAGTCCGGGATCGGGCACAGATACGCAGTATTTT. Residues: CASSPGSGTDTQYF.

CDR3 protein: CASSLDRATYNEQFF. The CDR3 nucleotides read TGTGCCAGCAGCTTGGATAGGGCCACCTACAATGAGCAGTTCTTC. The rearrangement joins TRBV5-4 to TRBJ2-1; the D is unclear. Germline lookup yields CDR1 SGHNT and CDR2 YYREEE (reference sequence). CDR3 length: 15 residues. V shed 0 bases and J shed 2 bases, with 9 bases lying between them.

This clone has a single count. CDR3 protein: CASSTEEGRPHEQYF. CDR3 nucleotide sequence: TGTGCCAGTAGTACCGAGGAGGGCAGGCCGCACGAGCAGTACTTC. The rearrangement links TRBV19 to TRBJ2-7, with a tentative D call TRBD2 (6 bases). Per germline, CDR1 LNHDA and CDR2 SQIVND (reference sequence). The CDR3 contains 15 residues. V was cut by 4 bases and J by 5 bases, with 18 bases left in between.

V and J are TRBV11-3 and TRBJ2-1; D may correspond to TRBD1 or TRBD2 (6 bases each). Germline CDR1 reads SGHNT; CDR2 reads YENEEA. The CDR3 runs 14 residues. V lost 0 bases and J lost 9, with 12 bases in between. Written as DNA, the CDR3 is TGTGCCAGCAGCTTAGACGTAAAGGGGGGTGAGCAGTTCTTC. Translation gives CASSLDVKGGEQFF.

This sequence joins TRBV7-9 and TRBJ2-1; D gene ambiguous. The CDR3 extends over 14 amino acids. V was clipped by 2 bases and J by 7 bases, with 12 bases between them. The germline CDR1 and CDR2 sequences are SEHNR and FQNEAQ (reference sequence). CDR3: CASSLLSGKNEQFF. The DNA for the CDR3 is TGTGCCAGCAGCTTACTGTCGGGCAAAAATGAGCAGTTCTTC.

The J gene is TRBJ2-3, the V gene TRBV6-5; TRBD2 agrees at 10 bases. The CDR3 spans 14 residues. Unmatched junction bases numbered 3, after V lost 7 bases and J lost 2 bases. CDR1 and CDR2 from the germline V gene are MNHEY and SVGAGI. In nucleotides, the CDR3 is TGTGCCAGCATTCTAGCGGGAGCCACAGATACGCAGTATTTT. As protein: CASILAGATDTQYF.

The chain recombines TRBV7-9 with TRBJ2-1; the match to TRBD1 covers 9 bases. The trim removed 8 bases at V and 8 bases at J, leaving 16 bases unmatched. The CDR3 spans 16 residues. Germline V gene sequence: CDR1 SEHNR, CDR2 FQNEAQ (reference sequence). The CDR3, as DNA: TGTGCCAGCGGTCCCCGGACAGGGGCTCCCATTGATGAGCAGTTCTTC. This gives the protein CASGPRTGAPIDEQFF. Looking up the rest from reference TRBV7-9 and TRBJ2-1 gives the full variable domain: DTGVSQNPRHKITKRGQNVTFRCDPISEHNRLYWYRQTLGQGPEFLTYFQNEAQLEKSRLLSDRFSAERPKGSFSTLEIQRTEQGDSAMYLCASGPRTGAPIDEQFFGPGTRLTVL.

The chain joins TRBV2 to TRBJ2-5, with 7 nucleotides matching TRBD1. This CDR3 spans 13 amino acids. Germline V gives CDR1 SNHLY, CDR2 FYNNEI. V gave up 7 bases and J gave up 5 bases; unmatched junction bases: 7. The CDR3 nucleotides are TGTGCCAGCACGTCACAGGGGCAGGAGACCCAGTACTTC. Translation: CASTSQGQETQYF. Full variable domain (rest looked up from reference TRBV2 and TRBJ2-5): EPEVTQTPSHQVTQMGQEVILRCVPISNHLYFYWYRQILGQKVEFLVSFYNNEISEKSEIFDDQFSVERPDGSNFTLKIRSTKLEDSAMYFCASTSQGQETQYFGPGTRLLVL.